This T cell receptor (beta chain) was recovered during a study of cytomegalovirus exposure and HLA in healthy donors. The PCR made use of 60 Vbeta and 13 Jbeta primers. Clones were sequenced by immunoSEQ multiplex PCR, and TCRdb holds only the in-frame ones, with some missing. This sample has about 160,000 clones, with approximately 80% found just once. The CDR3 has 15 amino acids. The J gene is TRBJ2-4, the V gene TRBV21-1; TRBD1 is taken as the D call from the table, unchecked against the DNA. TRBV21-1 is tagged as a pseudogene. The source of this sequence is a woman aged 25 to 39 in good health and CMV-seropositive. Source material: PBMCs. CDR3: CATLETRGQANIQYF. The CDR3 DNA sequence: TGTGCCACCCTAGAGACCAGGGGGCAGGCGAACATTCAGTACTTC.